The clone carrying this T cell receptor (beta chain) appeared many times. The investigators reverse transcribed all of the isolated RNA, so they sequenced expressed TCRB transcripts. Clones were sequenced by immunoSEQ multiplex PCR, and TCRdb holds only the in-frame ones, with some missing. The table has 160,000 or so clones, just over 9% seen once. The data were obtained in a study of beta chain features in type 1 diabetes. This CDR3 region has 12 residues. Germline lookup yields CDR1 SGHRS and CDR2 YFSETQ. The V end was cut by 5 bases, the J end by 3 bases, with 6 bases between. Sequenced material: central memory CD4+ T cells from blood. The chain couples TRBV5-1 to TRBJ2-1; D is uncertain. This receptor was identified in a woman aged 18-29 years in good health. In nucleotides, the CDR3 is TGCGCCAGCAGTGAGAGCTACAATGAGCAGTTCTTC. Protein: CASSESYNEQFF.